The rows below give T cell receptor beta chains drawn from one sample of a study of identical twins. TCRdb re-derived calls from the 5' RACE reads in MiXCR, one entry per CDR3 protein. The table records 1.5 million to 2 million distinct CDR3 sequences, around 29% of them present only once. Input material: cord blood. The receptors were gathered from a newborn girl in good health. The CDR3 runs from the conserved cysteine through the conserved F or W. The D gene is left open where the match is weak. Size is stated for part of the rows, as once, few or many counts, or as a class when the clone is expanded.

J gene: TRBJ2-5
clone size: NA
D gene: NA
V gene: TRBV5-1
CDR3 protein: CASSLSQNYNEQYF
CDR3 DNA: TGCGCCAGCAGCTTGTCCCAGAACTACAATGAGCAGTACTTC

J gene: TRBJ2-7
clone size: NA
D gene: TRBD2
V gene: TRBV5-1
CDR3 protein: CASSLRVAGDYEQYF
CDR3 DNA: TGCGCCAGCAGCTTGAGGGTAGCGGGGGACTACGAGCAGTACTTC

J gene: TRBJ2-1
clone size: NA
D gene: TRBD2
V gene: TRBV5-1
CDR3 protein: CASSLAKPGLAGFSYNEQFF
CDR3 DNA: TGCGCCAGCAGCTTGGCGAAACCTGGACTAGCGGGTTTCTCCTACAATGAGCAGTTCTTC

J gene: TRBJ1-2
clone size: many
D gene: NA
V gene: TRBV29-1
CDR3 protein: CSAVRGPNYGYTF
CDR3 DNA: TGCAGCGCCGTCAGGGGCCCCAACTATGGCTACACCTTC

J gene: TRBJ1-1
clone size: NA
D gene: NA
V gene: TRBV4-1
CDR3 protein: CASSHQDGNTEAFF
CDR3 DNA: TGCGCCAGCAGCCACCAGGACGGGAACACTGAAGCTTTCTTT

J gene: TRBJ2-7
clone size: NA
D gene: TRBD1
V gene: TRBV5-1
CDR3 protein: CASSYNPGGEQYF
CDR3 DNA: TGCGCCAGCAGCTATAACCCAGGGGGCGAGCAGTACTTC

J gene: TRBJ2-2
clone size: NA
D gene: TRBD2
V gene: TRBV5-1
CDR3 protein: CASNAGGSNTGELFF
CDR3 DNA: TGCGCCAGCAACGCGGGGGGCTCGAACACCGGGGAGCTGTTTTTT

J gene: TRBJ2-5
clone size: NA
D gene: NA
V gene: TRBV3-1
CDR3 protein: CASSQVSGRGETQYF
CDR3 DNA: TGTGCCAGCAGCCAAGTCTCGGGCAGGGGAGAGACCCAGTACTTC

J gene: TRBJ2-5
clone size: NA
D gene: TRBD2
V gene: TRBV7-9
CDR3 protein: CASSLTSGRIRETQYF
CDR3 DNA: TGTGCCAGCAGCTTAACTAGCGGGAGGATCAGAGAGACCCAGTACTTC

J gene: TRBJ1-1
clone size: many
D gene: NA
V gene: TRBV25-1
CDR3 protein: CASSFWGPTEAFF
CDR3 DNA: TGTGCCAGCAGCTTTTGGGGGCCCACTGAAGCTTTCTTT

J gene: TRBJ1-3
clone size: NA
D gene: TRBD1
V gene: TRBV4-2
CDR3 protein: CASSPGGAGNTIYF
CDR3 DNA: TGTGCCAGCAGCCCAGGGGGTGCAGGAAACACCATATATTTT

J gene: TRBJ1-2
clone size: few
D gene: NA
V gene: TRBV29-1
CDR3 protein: CSVEDFRAPGYGYTF
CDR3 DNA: TGCAGCGTTGAAGATTTCCGGGCCCCCGGCTATGGCTACACCTTC

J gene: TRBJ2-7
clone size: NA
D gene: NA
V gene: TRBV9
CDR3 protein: CASSTPKTGLNPYNEQYF
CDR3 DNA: TGTGCCAGCAGCACCCCCAAGACAGGCTTAAACCCGTACAATGAGCAGTACTTC

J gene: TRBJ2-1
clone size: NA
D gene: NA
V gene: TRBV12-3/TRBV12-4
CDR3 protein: CASLRGTGTKNEQFF
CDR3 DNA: TGTGCCAGCTTACGGGGAACCGGGACAAAAAATGAGCAGTTCTTC

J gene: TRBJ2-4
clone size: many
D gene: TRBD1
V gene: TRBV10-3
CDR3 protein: CAISEVTGKPLYF
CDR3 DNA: TGTGCCATCAGTGAGGTGACAGGGAAACCCCTGTACTTC

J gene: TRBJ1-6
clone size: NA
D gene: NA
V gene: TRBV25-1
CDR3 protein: CASSESTRGSYNSPLHF
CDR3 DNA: TGTGCCAGCAGTGAATCCACTCGGGGCTCCTATAATTCACCCCTCCACTTT

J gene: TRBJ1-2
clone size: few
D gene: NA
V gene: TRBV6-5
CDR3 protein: CASSYQQAPNYGYTF
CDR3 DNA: TGTGCCAGCAGTTACCAACAGGCCCCTAACTATGGCTACACCTTC

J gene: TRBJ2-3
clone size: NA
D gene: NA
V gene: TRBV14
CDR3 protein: CASSRDRTQYF
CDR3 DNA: TGTGCCAGCAGCCGGGACCGCACGCAGTATTTT

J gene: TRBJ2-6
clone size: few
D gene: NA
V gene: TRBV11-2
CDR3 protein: CASSWAGRLRSGANVLTF
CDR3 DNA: TGTGCCAGCAGCTGGGCGGGTCGGCTTCGCTCTGGGGCCAACGTCCTGACTTTC

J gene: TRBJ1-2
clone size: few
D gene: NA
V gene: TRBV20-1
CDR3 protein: CSARSKGLTYGYTF
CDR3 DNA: TGCAGTGCTAGATCCAAGGGACTGACCTATGGCTACACCTTC

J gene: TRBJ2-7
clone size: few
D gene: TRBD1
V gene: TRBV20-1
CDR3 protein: CSARDLQGVTYEQYF
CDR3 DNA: TGCAGTGCTAGAGATCTACAGGGGGTAACCTACGAGCAGTACTTC

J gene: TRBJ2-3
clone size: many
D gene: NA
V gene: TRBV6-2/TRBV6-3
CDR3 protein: CASSYSIGEAADTQYF
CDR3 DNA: TGTGCCAGCAGTTACTCGATTGGGGAGGCGGCAGATACGCAGTATTTT

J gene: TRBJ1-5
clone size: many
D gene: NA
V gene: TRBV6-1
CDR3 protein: CASSEFSNQPQHF
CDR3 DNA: TGTGCCAGCAGTGAATTCAGCAATCAGCCCCAGCATTTT

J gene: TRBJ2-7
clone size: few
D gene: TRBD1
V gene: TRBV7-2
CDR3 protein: CASSFYSGTGSSYEQYF
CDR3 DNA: TGTGCCAGCAGTTTCTACTCTGGGACAGGTAGCTCCTACGAGCAGTACTTC

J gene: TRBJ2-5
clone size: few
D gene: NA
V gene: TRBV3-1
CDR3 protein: CASSDGTYQETQYF
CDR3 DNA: TGTGCCAGCAGCGACGGGACTTACCAAGAGACCCAGTACTTC

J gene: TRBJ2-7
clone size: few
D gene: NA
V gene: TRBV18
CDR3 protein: CASSPQAVVTYEQYF
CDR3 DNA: TGTGCCAGCTCACCCCAGGCTGTGGTTACCTACGAGCAGTACTTC

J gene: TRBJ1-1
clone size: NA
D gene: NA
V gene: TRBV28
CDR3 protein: CAGSLGEEAMNTEAFF
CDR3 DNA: TGTGCCGGCAGTTTGGGGGAGGAGGCCATGAACACTGAAGCTTTCTTT

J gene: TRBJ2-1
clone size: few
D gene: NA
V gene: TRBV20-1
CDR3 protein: CSASVRDNEQFF
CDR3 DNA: TGCAGTGCTAGTGTCAGGGACAATGAGCAGTTCTTC

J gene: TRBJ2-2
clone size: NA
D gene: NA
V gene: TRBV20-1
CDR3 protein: CSARGDRRGTGELFF
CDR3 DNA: TGCAGTGCTAGAGGTGACAGGAGAGGTACCGGGGAGCTGTTTTTT

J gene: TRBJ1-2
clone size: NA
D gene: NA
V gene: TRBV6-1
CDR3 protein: CASSESIGPPMYGYTF
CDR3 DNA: TGTGCCAGCAGTGAATCTATAGGGCCCCCTATGTATGGCTACACCTTT

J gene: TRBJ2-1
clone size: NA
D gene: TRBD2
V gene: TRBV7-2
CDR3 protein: CASVTRTSGFNEQFF
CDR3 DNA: TGTGCCAGCGTAACCCGGACTAGCGGTTTCAATGAGCAGTTCTTC

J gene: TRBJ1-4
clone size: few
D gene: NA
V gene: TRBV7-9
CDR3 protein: CASSLTAGLSNEKLFF
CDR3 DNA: TGTGCCAGCAGCTTAACGGCGGGACTGTCTAATGAAAAACTGTTTTTT

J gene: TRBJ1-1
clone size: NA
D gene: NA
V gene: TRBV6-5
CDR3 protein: CASSYDEAFF
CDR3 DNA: TGTGCCAGCAGTTACGATGAAGCTTTCTTT

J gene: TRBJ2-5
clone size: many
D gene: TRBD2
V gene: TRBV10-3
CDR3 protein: CAIRTSGERETQYF
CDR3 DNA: TGTGCCATCAGGACTAGCGGGGAGAGGGAGACCCAGTACTTC

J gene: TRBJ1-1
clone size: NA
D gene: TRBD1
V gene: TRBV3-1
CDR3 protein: CASQTPGGGTEAFF
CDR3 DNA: TGTGCCAGCCAAACACCAGGGGGGGGCACTGAAGCTTTCTTT

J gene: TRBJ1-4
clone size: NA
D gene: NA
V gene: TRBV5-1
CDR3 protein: CASSLASSSQEKLFF
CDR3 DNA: TGCGCCAGCAGCTTGGCAAGCAGTAGTCAGGAAAAACTGTTTTTT

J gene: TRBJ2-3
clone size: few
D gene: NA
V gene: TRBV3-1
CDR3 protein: CASMGLSGWDTQYF
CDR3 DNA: TGTGCCAGCATGGGGCTTAGCGGTTGGGATACGCAGTATTTT

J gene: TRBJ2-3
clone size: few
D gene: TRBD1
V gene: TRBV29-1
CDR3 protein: CSATGGGDTQYF
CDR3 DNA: TGCAGCGCCACAGGGGGCGGAGATACGCAGTATTTT

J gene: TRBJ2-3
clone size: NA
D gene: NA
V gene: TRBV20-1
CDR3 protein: CSAWQRTKYADTQYF
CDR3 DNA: TGCAGTGCCTGGCAGCGGACTAAATACGCAGATACGCAGTATTTT

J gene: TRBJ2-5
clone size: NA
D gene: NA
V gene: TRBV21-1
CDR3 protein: CASSKERETQYF
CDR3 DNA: TGTGCCAGCAGCAAAGAGAGAGAGACCCAGTACTTC

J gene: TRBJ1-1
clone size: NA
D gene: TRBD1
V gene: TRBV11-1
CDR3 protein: CASSATPRDSLEAFF
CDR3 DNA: TGTGCCAGCAGCGCTACCCCCCGGGACAGCCTTGAAGCTTTCTTT

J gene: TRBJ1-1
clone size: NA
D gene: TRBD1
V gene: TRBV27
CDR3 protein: CASSAWDRVTEAFF
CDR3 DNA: TGTGCCAGCAGTGCGTGGGACAGGGTCACTGAAGCTTTCTTT